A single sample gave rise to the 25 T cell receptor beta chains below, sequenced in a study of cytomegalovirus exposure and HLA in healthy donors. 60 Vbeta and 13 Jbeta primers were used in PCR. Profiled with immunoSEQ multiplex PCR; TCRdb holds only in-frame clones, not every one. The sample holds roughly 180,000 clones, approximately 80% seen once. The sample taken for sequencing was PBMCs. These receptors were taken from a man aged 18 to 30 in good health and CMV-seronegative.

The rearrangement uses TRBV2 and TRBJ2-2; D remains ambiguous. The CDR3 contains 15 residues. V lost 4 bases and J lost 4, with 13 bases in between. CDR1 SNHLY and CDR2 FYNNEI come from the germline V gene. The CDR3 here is CASSGVFSGTGELFF. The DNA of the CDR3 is TGTGCCAGCAGTGGGGTTTTCTCGGGCACCGGGGAGCTGTTTTTT.

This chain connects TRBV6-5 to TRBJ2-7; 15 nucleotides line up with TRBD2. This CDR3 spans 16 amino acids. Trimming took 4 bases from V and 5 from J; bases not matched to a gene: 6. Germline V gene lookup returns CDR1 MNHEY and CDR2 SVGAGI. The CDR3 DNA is TGTGCCAGCAGTTCTGGGACTAGCGGGAGGTTACACGAGCAGTACTTC. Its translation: CASSSGTSGRLHEQYF.

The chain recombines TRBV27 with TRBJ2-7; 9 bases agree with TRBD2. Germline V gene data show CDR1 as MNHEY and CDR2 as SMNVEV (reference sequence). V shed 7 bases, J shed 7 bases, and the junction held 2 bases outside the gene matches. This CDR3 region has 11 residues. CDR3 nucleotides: TGTGCCAGCAAACTAGCGGGTGAGCAGTACTTC. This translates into CASKLAGEQYF.

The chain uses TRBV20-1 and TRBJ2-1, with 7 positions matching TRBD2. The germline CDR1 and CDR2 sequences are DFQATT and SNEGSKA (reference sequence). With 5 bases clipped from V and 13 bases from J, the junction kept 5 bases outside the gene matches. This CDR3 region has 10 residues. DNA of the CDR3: TGCAGTGCTTGGGGGGGGTCCCAGTTCTTC. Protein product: CSAWGGSQFF.

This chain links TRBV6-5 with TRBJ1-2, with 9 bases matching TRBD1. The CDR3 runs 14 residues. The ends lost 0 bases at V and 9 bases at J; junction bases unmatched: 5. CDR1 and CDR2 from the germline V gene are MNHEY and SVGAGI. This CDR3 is CASSYSAQGARYTF. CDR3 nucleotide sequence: TGTGCCAGCAGTTACTCGGCACAGGGGGCTCGCTACACCTTC.

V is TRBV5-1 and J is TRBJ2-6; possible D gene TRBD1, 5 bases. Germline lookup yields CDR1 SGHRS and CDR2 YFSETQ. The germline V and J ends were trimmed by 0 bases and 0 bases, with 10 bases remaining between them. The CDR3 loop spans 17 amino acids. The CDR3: CASSLDRTYSGANVLTF. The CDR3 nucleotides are TGCGCCAGCAGCTTGGACAGGACGTACTCTGGGGCCAACGTCCTGACTTTC. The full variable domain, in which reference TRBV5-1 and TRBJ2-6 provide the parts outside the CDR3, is KAGVTQTPRYLIKTRGQQVTLSCSPISGHRSVSWYQQTPGQGLQFLFEYFSETQRNKGNFPGRFSGRQFSNSRSEMNVSTLELGDSALYLCASSLDRTYSGANVLTFGAGSRLTVL.

The CDR3 spells CASSVGDRRGNEQFF. In DNA, the CDR3 is TGTGCCAGCAGTGTGGGGGACAGGAGGGGCAATGAGCAGTTCTTC. The V and J genes are TRBV27 and TRBJ2-1; 8 bases line up with TRBD1. J was trimmed by 6 bases and V by 5 bases; bases with no gene match: 9. This CDR3 region has 15 residues. Germline CDR1 MNHEY, CDR2 SMNVEV (reference sequence).

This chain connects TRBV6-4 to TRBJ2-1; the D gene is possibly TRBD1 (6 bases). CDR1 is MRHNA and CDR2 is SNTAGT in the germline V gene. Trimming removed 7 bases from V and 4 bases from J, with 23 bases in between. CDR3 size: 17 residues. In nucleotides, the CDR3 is TGTGCCAGCACCACCACAACGGGACAACACCGTTACAATGAGCAGTTCTTC. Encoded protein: CASTTTTGQHRYNEQFF.

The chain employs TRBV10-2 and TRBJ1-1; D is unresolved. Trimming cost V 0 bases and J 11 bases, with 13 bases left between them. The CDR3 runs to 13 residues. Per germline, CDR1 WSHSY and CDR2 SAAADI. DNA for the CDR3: TGCGCCAGCAGTGAGTCGTCAGGTTTCAGGGCTTTCTTT. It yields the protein CASSESSGFRAFF.

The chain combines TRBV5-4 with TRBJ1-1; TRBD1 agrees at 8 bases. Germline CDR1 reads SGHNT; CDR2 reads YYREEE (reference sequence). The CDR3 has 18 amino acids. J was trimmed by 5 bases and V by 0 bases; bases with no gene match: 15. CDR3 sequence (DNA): TGTGCCAGCAGCTTGGGGGGCCCCTTCAGGGACAGGAAGACTGAAGCTTTCTTT. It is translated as CASSLGGPFRDRKTEAFF.

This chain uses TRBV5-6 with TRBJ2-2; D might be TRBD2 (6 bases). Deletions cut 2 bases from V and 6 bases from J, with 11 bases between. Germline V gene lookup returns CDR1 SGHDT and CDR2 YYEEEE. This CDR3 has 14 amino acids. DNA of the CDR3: TGTGCCAGCAGCTTCCAGGGCGGGGCCGGGGAGCTGTTTTTT. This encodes CASSFQGGAGELFF.

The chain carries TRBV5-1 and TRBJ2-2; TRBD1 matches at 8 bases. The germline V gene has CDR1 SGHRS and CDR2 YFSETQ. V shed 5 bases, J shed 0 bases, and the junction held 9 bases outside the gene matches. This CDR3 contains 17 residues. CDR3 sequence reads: CASRSRTGKTNTGELFF. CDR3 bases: TGCGCCAGCAGGTCTCGGACAGGGAAAACGAACACCGGGGAGCTGTTTTTT.

CDR3 coding DNA: TGTGCCAGCAGCGGGACAGGGGACAATGAGCAGTTCTTC. Translated, it gives CASSGTGDNEQFF. The chain recombines TRBV28 with TRBJ2-1, with 10 nucleotides matching TRBD1. There are 13 residues in the CDR3. Germline V gene sequence: CDR1 MDHEN, CDR2 SYDVKM. V shed 6 bases and J 5 bases; nucleotides not matched to a gene: 1.

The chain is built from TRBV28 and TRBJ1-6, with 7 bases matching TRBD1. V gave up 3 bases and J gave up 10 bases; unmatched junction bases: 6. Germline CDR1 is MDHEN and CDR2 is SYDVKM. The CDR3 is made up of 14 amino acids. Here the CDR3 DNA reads TGTGCCAGCAGTTTCGGGACAGCCCGGTCACCCCTCCACTTT. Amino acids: CASSFGTARSPLHF.

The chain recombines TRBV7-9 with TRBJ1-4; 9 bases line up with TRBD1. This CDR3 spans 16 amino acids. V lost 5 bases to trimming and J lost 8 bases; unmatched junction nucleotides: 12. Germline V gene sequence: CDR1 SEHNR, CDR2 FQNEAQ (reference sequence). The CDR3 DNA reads TGTGCCAGCAGCCCTCAAAGACAGGGGGGGTCGGAAAAACTGTTTTTT. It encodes CASSPQRQGGSEKLFF.

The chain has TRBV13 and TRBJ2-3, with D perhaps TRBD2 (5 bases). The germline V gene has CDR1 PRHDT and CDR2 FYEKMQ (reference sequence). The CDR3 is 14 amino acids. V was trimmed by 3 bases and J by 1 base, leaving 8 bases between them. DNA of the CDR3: TGTGCCAGCAGCTTCGGCGGGCGCACAGATACGCAGTATTTT. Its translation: CASSFGGRTDTQYF.

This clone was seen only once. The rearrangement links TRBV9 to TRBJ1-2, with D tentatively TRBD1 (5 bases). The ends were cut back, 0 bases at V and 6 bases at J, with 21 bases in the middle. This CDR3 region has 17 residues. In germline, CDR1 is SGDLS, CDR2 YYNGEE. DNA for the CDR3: TGTGCCAGCAGCGTAGCAACGCTCGGGGGGGGAGGCGATGGCTACACCTTC. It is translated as CASSVATLGGGGDGYTF.

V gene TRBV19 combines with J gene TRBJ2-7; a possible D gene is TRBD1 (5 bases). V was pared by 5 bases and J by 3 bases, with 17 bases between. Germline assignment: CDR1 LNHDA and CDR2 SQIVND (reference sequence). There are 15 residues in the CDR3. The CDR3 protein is CASSPSDSEFYEQYF. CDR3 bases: TGTGCCAGTAGTCCCTCCGACAGTGAGTTCTACGAGCAGTACTTC. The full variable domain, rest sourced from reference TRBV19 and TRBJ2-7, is DGGITQSPKYLFRKEGQNVTLSCEQNLNHDAMYWYRQDPGQGLRLIYYSQIVNDFQKGDIAEGYSVSREKKESFPLTVTSAQKNPTAFYLCASSPSDSEFYEQYFGPGTRLTVT.

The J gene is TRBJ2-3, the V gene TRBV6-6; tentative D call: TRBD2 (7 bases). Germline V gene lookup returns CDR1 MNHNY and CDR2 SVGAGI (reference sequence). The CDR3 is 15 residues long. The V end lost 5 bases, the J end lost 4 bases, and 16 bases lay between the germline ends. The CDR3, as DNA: TGTGCCAGCAGTAAGGGGGGGGTTGGTTCAGATACGCAGTATTTT. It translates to CASSKGGVGSDTQYF.

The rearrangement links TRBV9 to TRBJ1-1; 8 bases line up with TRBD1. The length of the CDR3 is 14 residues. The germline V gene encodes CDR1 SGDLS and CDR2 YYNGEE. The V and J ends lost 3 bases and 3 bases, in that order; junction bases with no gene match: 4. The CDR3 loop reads CASSGLQGDTEAFF. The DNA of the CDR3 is TGTGCCAGCAGCGGACTACAGGGGGACACTGAAGCTTTCTTT. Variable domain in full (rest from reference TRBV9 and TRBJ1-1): DSGVTQTPKHLITATGQRVTLRCSPRSGDLSVYWYQQSLDQGLQFLIQYYNGEERAKGNILERFSAQQFPDLHSELNLSSLELGDSALYFCASSGLQGDTEAFFGQGTRLTVV.

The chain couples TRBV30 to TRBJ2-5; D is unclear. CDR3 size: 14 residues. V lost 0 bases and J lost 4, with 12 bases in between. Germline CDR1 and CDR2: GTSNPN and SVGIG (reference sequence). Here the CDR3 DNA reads TGTGCCTGGAGTGTACGAGGCAGAACAGAGACCCAGTACTTC. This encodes CAWSVRGRTETQYF.

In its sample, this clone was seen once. The CDR3 reads CASSLLQGTYNEQFF. CDR3 nucleotide sequence: TGTGCCAGCAGCTTACTCCAGGGGACGTACAATGAGCAGTTCTTC. The genes are TRBV11-2 and TRBJ2-1; TRBD1 might be the D (6 bases). The germline V gene has CDR1 SGHAT and CDR2 FQNNGV. V dropped 2 bases and J dropped 4 bases, with 12 bases sitting between them. The CDR3 has 15 residues.

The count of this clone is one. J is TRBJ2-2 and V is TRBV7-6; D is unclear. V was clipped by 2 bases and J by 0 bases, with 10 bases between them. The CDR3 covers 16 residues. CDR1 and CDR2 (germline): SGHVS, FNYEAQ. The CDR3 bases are TGTGCCAGCAGCTTATGGCCAGTGCCGAACACCGGGGAGCTGTTTTTT. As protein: CASSLWPVPNTGELFF.

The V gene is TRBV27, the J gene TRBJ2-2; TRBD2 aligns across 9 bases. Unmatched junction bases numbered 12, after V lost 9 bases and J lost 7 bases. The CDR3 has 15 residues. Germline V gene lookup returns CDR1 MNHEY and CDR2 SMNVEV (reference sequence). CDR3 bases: TGTGCCAGTGCCTGGACTAGCGTGGGGAGCGGGGAGCTGTTTTTT. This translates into CASAWTSVGSGELFF.

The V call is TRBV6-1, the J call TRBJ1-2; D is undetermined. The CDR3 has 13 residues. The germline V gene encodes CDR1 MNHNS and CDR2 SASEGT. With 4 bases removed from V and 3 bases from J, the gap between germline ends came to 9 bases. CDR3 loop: CASSAALDYGYTF. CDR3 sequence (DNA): TGTGCCAGCAGTGCCGCCTTAGACTATGGCTACACCTTC.